This entry lists 23 T cell receptor beta chains sequenced from one sample in a study of tumor-infiltrating lymphocytes in primary liver carcinoma. It was from roughly 20-30 mg of unsorted bulk tissue that RNA and DNA were co-extracted. Constant-region priming of around 500 ng total RNA yielded TCR beta cDNA. Three-round nested multiplex PCR performed with slightly modified ARM-PCR produced the TCR beta libraries. In the first two PCR rounds, TRBV1-TRBV30 forward primers were paired with a C-beta reverse primer, and each round lasted approximately 10 cycles. Using its own MiXCR run on the multiplex PCR reads, TCRdb lists one record per CDR3 protein. In the table there are around 120,000 distinct CDR3 sequences, approximately 70% of which are singletons. What was sequenced was liver tumor tissue from sampling region 1. Subset in this sample: tumor region T1, superior pole. The receptor source for this set is a woman aged 60-70 years with primary liver carcinoma and hepatitis B virus infection.

This clonotype was counted ten times or more. The chain is built from TRBV6-6 and TRBJ2-7, with TRBD2 matching over 8 bases. The trim removed 7 bases at V and 3 bases at J, leaving 17 bases unmatched. The CDR3 runs to 17 residues. Germline CDR1 reads MNHNY; CDR2 reads SVGAGI (reference sequence). The CDR3 region is CASIASGQTWGHYEQYF. CDR3 nucleotide sequence: TGTGCCAGCATTGCTAGCGGGCAAACTTGGGGACACTACGAGCAGTACTTC.

The chain has TRBV28 and TRBJ1-6; D is undetermined. The CDR3 totals 19 residues. V was shortened by 7 bases and J by 18 bases, with 40 bases between the two germline ends. Per germline, CDR1 MDHEN and CDR2 SYDVKM. CDR3 nucleotides: TGTGCCAGCACCACCTTAGCCGGGCCAGTAGGACCTTATAATTCACCACCCCACTTT. Translated: CASTTLAGPVGPYNSPPHF.

About this clonotype: The CDR3 end shows no conserved phenylalanine or tryptophan, and so a read error is likely. This chain links TRBV11-2 with TRBJ2-5, with TRBD2 matching 7 bases. The CDR3 length is 15 residues. From germline, CDR1 is SGHAT and CDR2 FQNNGV. The CDR3 loop is CASSLEGGEEETQYS. Here the CDR3 DNA reads TGTGCCAGCAGTTTAGAGGGAGGGGAGGAAGAGACCCAGTACTCC.

V and J are TRBV11-3 and TRBJ2-2, with D uncertain. The CDR3 covers 15 residues. V dropped 4 bases and J dropped 2 bases, with 11 bases sitting between them. Germline-derived CDR1 and CDR2 are SGHNT and YENEEA. CDR3 protein: CASSSRPFNTGELFF. Written as DNA, the CDR3 is TGTGCCAGCAGCTCCCGACCGTTTAACACCGGGGAGCTGTTTTTT.

This clonotype was seen many times. The chain carries TRBV29-1 and TRBJ2-7, with D uncertain. Germline V gene data show CDR1 as SQVTM and CDR2 as ANQGSEA. V lost 5 bases to trimming and J lost 0 bases, with 8 bases between them. The CDR3 runs 12 residues. The CDR3 coding sequence is TGCAGCGTTTTAGTGGTCTCCTACGAGCAGTACTTC. Residues: CSVLVVSYEQYF.

For this clonotype: The CDR3 ends on some other residue instead of the conserved phenylalanine or tryptophan, so this is likely a read error. The chain uses TRBV11-3 and TRBJ1-1, with a tentative D call TRBD1 (5 bases). Germline V lookup: CDR1 SGHNT, CDR2 YENEEA. The CDR3 spans 14 residues. The CDR3 sequence: CPSSPRRGEVRAFL. The CDR3 bases are TGTCCCAGCAGCCCTAGGAGAGGGGAGGTTCGCGCTTTCCTT.

On this clonotype itself: Since a much larger clone is just one base distant, this may be a read error. The chain has TRBV10-2 and TRBJ1-6; no firm D call. The CDR3 has 14 residues. The germline V gene has CDR1 WSHSY and CDR2 SAAADI. V was clipped by 3 bases and J by 9 bases, with 12 bases between them. CDR3: CASSDSVSGSPLHF. The CDR3 DNA is TGCGCCAGCAGTGACTCGGTATCCGGTTCACCCCTCCACTTT.

As concerns this clonotype: The final CDR3 position lacks the conserved phenylalanine or tryptophan, pointing to a likely read error. The genes are TRBV11-2 and TRBJ2-7, with 8 bases fitting TRBD1. With V trimmed by 5 bases and J by 9 bases, 6 bases remained unmatched. Germline assignment: CDR1 SGHAT and CDR2 FQNNGV. There are 12 residues in the CDR3. The CDR3: CASSRQGAGQYL. The CDR3 region has the DNA TGTGCCAGCAGCCGCCAGGGGGCCGGGCAGTACCTC.

This clonotype has a handful of counts. This rearrangement joins TRBV5-1 to TRBJ2-7; 7 bases line up with TRBD1. Looked up from germline, CDR1 is SGHRS and CDR2 is YFSETQ. This CDR3 region has 13 residues. The ends lost 7 bases at V and 2 bases at J; junction bases unmatched: 6. The CDR3 protein is CASSDRPPYEQYF. CDR3 nucleotide sequence: TGCGCCAGCTCGGACAGGCCCCCCTACGAGCAGTACTTC.

This chain joins TRBV5-1 and TRBJ1-3, with D unresolved. Germline CDR1 is SGHRS and CDR2 is YFSETQ. This CDR3 spans 19 amino acids. The V end was cut by 0 bases, the J end by 0 bases, with 19 bases between. The CDR3 here is CASSLGTWTTRSSGNTIYF. CDR3 coding DNA: TGCGCCAGCAGCTTGGGAACGTGGACGACAAGAAGCTCTGGAAACACCATATATTTT.

About this clonotype: One junction end does not reproduce the germline sequence, and a read error may be involved. J is TRBJ2-2 and V is TRBV29-1; a weak D match, TRBD2 (6 bases). The germline V gene encodes CDR1 SQVTM and CDR2 ANQGSEA. The CDR3 is 13 amino acids. CDR3 in amino acids: CSVDGGVPGELSF. In DNA, the CDR3 is TGCAGTGTTGACGGCGGGGTACCCGGGGAGCTGTCTTTT.

The chain joins TRBV29-1 to TRBJ1-1; tentatively, D is TRBD1 (5 bases). This CDR3 has 12 amino acids. Trimming took off 6 bases at V and 7 bases at J, with 15 bases between the two ends. Germline V lookup: CDR1 SQVTM, CDR2 ANQGSEA. The CDR3 loop reads CSVAKSDIEAFF. The CDR3 DNA reads as TGCAGCGTCGCCAAGTCGGACATTGAAGCTTTCTTT.

The rearrangement joins TRBV28 to TRBJ1-1; weak D call: TRBD1 (6 bases). This CDR3 spans 14 amino acids. Per germline, CDR1 MDHEN and CDR2 SYDVKM. Trimming took off 11 bases at V and 0 bases at J, with 16 bases between the two ends. The CDR3 coding sequence is TGTGCCGACAAACCGGGGGGCCTGAACACTGAAGCTTTCTTT. Its translation is CADKPGGLNTEAFF.

V gene TRBV28 combines with J gene TRBJ2-7; 14 bases are shared with TRBD2. J was trimmed by 1 base and V by 3 bases; bases with no gene match: 5. In germline, CDR1 is MDHEN, CDR2 SYDVKM. This CDR3 has 17 residues. DNA for the CDR3: TGTGCCAGCAGTTTCGGGACTAGCGGGAGTCGGTCCTACGAGCAGTACTTC. Translated: CASSFGTSGSRSYEQYF.

Points on this clonotype: In this CDR3 the conserved last residue, phenylalanine or tryptophan, is missing, so a read error is likely. The chain joins TRBV30 to TRBJ1-5, with D possibly being TRBD1 (6 bases). This CDR3 region has 14 residues. The V and J ends lost 6 bases and 11 bases respectively, with 23 bases between them. Germline V gives CDR1 GTSNPN, CDR2 SVGIG (reference sequence). This CDR3 is CACEGGSKTKSQHL. DNA of the CDR3: TGTGCCTGTGAGGGGGGGTCCAAGACCAAGTCCCAGCATCTT.

Comments on this clonotype: One junction end does not reproduce the germline sequence, and a read error may be involved. The chain carries TRBV4-1 and TRBJ2-2, with D perhaps matching TRBD1 (6 bases). CDR1 is MGHRA and CDR2 is YSYEKL in the germline V gene. The CDR3 length is 15 residues. The CDR3 bases are TGCGCCAGCTGCCAAGCCACAGGGTTGGCCGGGGAACTGTTTTTT. Its translation is CASCQATGLAGELFF.

This clonotype was recorded a few times. The chain joins TRBV5-8 to TRBJ2-3; tentatively, D is TRBD1 or TRBD2 (5 bases each). V lost 4 bases to trimming and J lost 0 bases, with 15 bases between them. The CDR3 sequence is 16 residues long. Germline V gene sequence: CDR1 SGHTS, CDR2 YDEGEE. DNA for the CDR3: TGTGCCAGCAGCCCCGGGGCTGATATTAGCACAGATACGCAGTATTTT. It yields the protein CASSPGADISTDTQYF. The whole variable domain, remainder taken from reference TRBV5-8 and TRBJ2-3, is EAGVTQSPTHLIKTRGQQATLRCSPISGHTSVYWYQQALGLGLQFLLWYDEGEERNRGNFPPRFSGRQFPNYSSELNVNALELEDSALYLCASSPGADISTDTQYFGPGTRLTVL.

For this clonotype: Mismatch with germline at one junction end may stem from a read error. The chain employs TRBV11-2 and TRBJ2-1; D is undetermined. The V gene's germline CDR1 is SGHAT and CDR2 FQNNGV. The CDR3 sequence is 15 residues long. In DNA, the CDR3 is TGTGCAAGCAGCTTAGTAGGCGGCACTCCCTTTGGGCCGTACTTC. As protein: CASSLVGGTPFGPYF.

This clonotype was counted a few times. V usage is TRBV14 and J usage is TRBJ2-5, with 9 bases that match TRBD1. V trimming: 4 bases; J trimming: 2 bases; junction bases outside the gene matches: 2. Germline CDR1 and CDR2: SGHDN and FVKESK. This CDR3 spans 14 amino acids. This CDR3 reads CASSRGTGQETQYF. In DNA form, the CDR3 reads TGTGCCAGCAGCCGTGGGACAGGGCAAGAGACCCAGTACTTC. The full variable domain, with the rest looked up from reference TRBV14 and TRBJ2-5, is EAGVTQFPSHSVIEKGQTVTLRCDPISGHDNLYWYRRVMGKEIKFLLHFVKESKQDESGMPNNRFLAERTGGTYSTLKVQPAELEDSGVYFCASSRGTGQETQYFGPGTRLLVL.

The rearrangement uses TRBV7-8 and TRBJ2-1; TRBD2 aligns across 8 bases. The germline CDR1 and CDR2 sequences are SGHVS and FQNEAQ. The CDR3 loop spans 16 amino acids. V dropped 5 bases and J dropped 2; count of bases not matched to a gene: 8. The CDR3 sequence: CASSTRRAGAYNEQFF. CDR3 sequence (DNA): TGTGCCAGCAGCACCCGGAGAGCGGGGGCCTACAATGAGCAGTTCTTC.

This clonotype has a handful of counts. The CDR3: CASSQGIARPDTQYF. In nucleotides, the CDR3 is TGTGCCAGCAGCCAAGGGATAGCTCGCCCAGATACGCAGTATTTT. The chain uses TRBV14 and TRBJ2-3; no definite D call. V shed 1 base and J shed 4 bases, with 12 bases lying between them. CDR3 size: 15 residues. The germline gives CDR1 SGHDN, CDR2 FVKESK.

Notes on this clonotype: A read error may explain this, as a much larger clone is one base away. This rearrangement joins TRBV10-3 to TRBJ2-1; TRBD2 agrees at 14 bases. The CDR3 contains 18 residues. Germline V gene data show CDR1 as ENHRY and CDR2 as SYGVKD. The CDR3 region is CAISERLAGGNSYDEQFF. The DNA for the CDR3 is TGTGCCATCAGTGAAAGACTAGCGGGAGGGAATTCCTACGATGAGCAGTTCTTC.

As for this clonotype: In this CDR3 the conserved last residue, phenylalanine or tryptophan, is missing, so a read error is likely. The chain is built from TRBV11-2 and TRBJ1-2; D not resolved. CDR1 is SGHAT and CDR2 is FQNNGV in the germline V gene. The CDR3 has 15 amino acids. For the CDR3, the DNA is TGTGCCAGTAGCTTAGAGGCAGGAGCTAACTATGGCTACACCATC. This sequence encodes CASSLEAGANYGYTI.